This T cell receptor beta chain was captured by sequencing in a study of T cells after yellow fever vaccination. A 5'RACE template-switching step, the method used to make TCR cDNA, added a universal primer site and UMIs. Each CDR3 protein is one row after TCRdb ran MiXCR on the 5' RACE reads. The table includes about 630,000 distinct CDR3 sequences, roughly 12% detected once. Study outcomes and limitations: Reappearing after the booster were most of the clones from primary vaccination (less than 97% CD4, roughly 86% CD8). Weaker in magnitude, the secondary response showed a faster peak on day 5 versus 15.

Worth noting for this clonotype: What it binds is unknown.

The clonotype comes from a man under 40 who received the YFV17D yellow fever vaccine. Sample: PBMCs, taken on the day of the yellow fever booster vaccination.

CDR3 protein: CSAPWTSGQETQYF. The DNA for the CDR3 is TGCAGTGCCCCATGGACTAGCGGCCAAGAGACCCAGTACTTC. The rearrangement joins TRBV20-1 to TRBJ2-5; TRBD2 agrees at 10 bases. The J segment lost 1 base and the V segment lost 6 bases, leaving 5 bases of the junction unmatched. Germline CDR1 and CDR2: DFQATT and SNEGSKA (reference sequence). CDR3 length: 14 residues.